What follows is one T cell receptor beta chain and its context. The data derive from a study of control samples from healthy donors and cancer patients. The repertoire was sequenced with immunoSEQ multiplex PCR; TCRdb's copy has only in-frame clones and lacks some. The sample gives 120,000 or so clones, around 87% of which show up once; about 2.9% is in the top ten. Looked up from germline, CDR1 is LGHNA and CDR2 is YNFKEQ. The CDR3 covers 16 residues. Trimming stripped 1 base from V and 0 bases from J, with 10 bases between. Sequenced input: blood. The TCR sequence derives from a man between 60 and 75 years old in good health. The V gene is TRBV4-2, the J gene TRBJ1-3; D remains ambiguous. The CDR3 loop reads CASSQGNFDSGNTIYF. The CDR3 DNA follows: TGTGCCAGCAGCCAAGGCAACTTCGACTCTGGAAACACCATATATTTT.